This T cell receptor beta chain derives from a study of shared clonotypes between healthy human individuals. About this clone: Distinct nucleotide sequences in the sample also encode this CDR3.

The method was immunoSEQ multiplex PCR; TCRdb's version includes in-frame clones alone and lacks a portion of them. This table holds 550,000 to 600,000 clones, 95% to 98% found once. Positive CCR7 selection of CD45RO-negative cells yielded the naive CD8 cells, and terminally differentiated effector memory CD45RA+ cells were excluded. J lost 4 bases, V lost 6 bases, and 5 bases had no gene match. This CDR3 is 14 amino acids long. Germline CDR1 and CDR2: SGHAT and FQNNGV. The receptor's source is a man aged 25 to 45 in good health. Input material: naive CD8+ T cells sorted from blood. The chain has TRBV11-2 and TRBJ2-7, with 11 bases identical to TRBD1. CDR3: CASSSGTGGYEQYF. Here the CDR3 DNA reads TGTGCCAGCAGTTCCGGGACAGGGGGTTACGAGCAGTACTTC.